The 5 T cell receptor beta chains given below trace back to one sample, sequenced in a study of shared clonotypes between healthy human individuals. TCRdb keeps only in-frame clones here, not all; method: immunoSEQ multiplex PCR. The sample lists about 1.1 million clones; around three quarters were seen once. Sequencing was performed on memory CD4+ T cells from PBMCs. Subset meaning: CD45RA-negative fraction. These receptors were collected from a man aged 18 to 30 in good health. Some clones in this sample may be carry-over from other donors' samples.

The chain couples TRBV28 to TRBJ1-2, with 8 bases identical to TRBD1. The CDR3 consists of 12 residues. Germline loops: CDR1 MDHEN, CDR2 SYDVKM. V shed 11 bases and J 2 bases; nucleotides not matched to a gene: 4. Written as DNA, the CDR3 is TGTGCCGCGAGGACAGGGAACTATGGCTACACCTTC. Its translation is CAARTGNYGYTF.

This chain uses TRBV2 with TRBJ1-2; D ambiguous. V lost 1 base and J 8 bases, leaving 14 bases between the germline ends. The germline V gene has CDR1 SNHLY and CDR2 FYNNEI. The CDR3 runs 14 residues. The CDR3 nucleotides are TGTGCCAGCAGTGAAGTGGTGGCAGCCGGCGGCTACACCTTC. Protein: CASSEVVAAGGYTF.

V usage is TRBV5-1 and J usage is TRBJ1-2; TRBD1 matches 7 bases. The CDR3 length is 15 residues. CDR1 SGHRS and CDR2 YFSETQ come from the germline V gene. V trimming: 0 bases; J trimming: 8 bases; junction bases outside the gene matches: 10. Here the CDR3 reads CASSLVPTGARGYTF. CDR3 in DNA: TGCGCCAGCAGCTTGGTCCCTACAGGGGCTAGAGGCTACACCTTC.

The chain couples TRBV2 to TRBJ1-1; 7 positions agree with TRBD1. Germline V gives CDR1 SNHLY, CDR2 FYNNEI. The CDR3 runs to 13 residues. Trimming cost V 7 bases and J 7 bases; bases outside gene matches: 9. The CDR3 is CASTYSDRSEAFF. Here the CDR3 DNA reads TGTGCCAGCACATACTCGGACAGGAGTGAAGCTTTCTTT.

This chain joins TRBV9 and TRBJ2-3; D is unresolved. The CDR3 consists of 13 residues. Germline values: CDR1 SGDLS, CDR2 YYNGEE. Trimming cost V 4 bases and J 4 bases, with 10 bases left between them. In DNA, the CDR3 is TGTGCCAGCAGCCCTCAGACCTCAGATACGCAGTATTTT. It specifies CASSPQTSDTQYF.